What follows is one T cell receptor (beta chain) and its context. After removal of 4 bases from V and 7 bases from J, the junction contained 10 bases not matched to a gene. Germline assignment: CDR1 WNHNN and CDR2 SYGVQD (reference sequence). The CDR3 is 16 amino acids. These data belong to a study of technical replicates of blood from a handful of donors. Data came from immunoSEQ multiplex PCR; TCRdb stores just in-frame clones and leaves some out. The sample shows nearly 80,000 clones, approximately 93% of them seen only once. The sequencing input was T cells isolated from PBMCs. J is TRBJ2-7 and V is TRBV10-1; TRBD2 agrees at 13 bases. The receptor comes from a human donor in good health. CDR3 loop: CASSAAPGTSGMEQYF. The CDR3 coding sequence is TGCGCCAGCAGTGCGGCCCCCGGGACTAGCGGGATGGAGCAGTACTTC.